The 16 T cell receptor beta chains given below trace back to one sample, sequenced in a study of shared clonotypes between healthy human individuals. The repertoire was sequenced with immunoSEQ multiplex PCR; TCRdb's copy has only in-frame clones and lacks some. The sample lists about 380,000 clones, about 97% seen once, with about 0.32% in the top ten. The sequenced material came from memory CD8+ T cells sorted from blood. Noted subset: CD45RO+ cells pooled with CCR7-negative TemRA cells. The receptor source for this set is a man younger than 45 in good health.

The chain recombines TRBV19 with TRBJ2-1, with 13 bases that match TRBD2. The germline gives CDR1 LNHDA, CDR2 SQIVND (reference sequence). The V and J ends lost 1 base and 2 bases, in that order; junction bases with no gene match: 2. CDR3 size: 17 residues. CDR3 bases: TGTGCCAGTAGTATAGTACTAGCGGGAGGGCCCTACAATGAGCAGTTCTTC. This codes for CASSIVLAGGPYNEQFF.

The chain combines TRBV30 with TRBJ1-3; D ambiguous. This CDR3 contains 12 residues. Trimming removed 1 base from V and 4 bases from J, with 5 bases in between. Germline lookup yields CDR1 GTSNPN and CDR2 SVGIG (reference sequence). The CDR3 sequence is CAWSEAGNTIYF. The CDR3 DNA reads as TGTGCCTGGAGTGAAGCAGGAAACACCATATATTTT.

The chain combines TRBV7-9 with TRBJ2-1; TRBD2 matches 8 bases. This CDR3 contains 12 residues. CDR1 is SEHNR and CDR2 is FQNEAQ in the germline V gene (reference sequence). J gave up 8 bases and V 6 bases, and 3 bases lay outside the gene matches. CDR3 residues: CASRALADEQFF. As DNA, the CDR3 is TGTGCCAGCAGGGCACTAGCGGATGAGCAGTTCTTC.

This clone was counted a single time. The chain has TRBV5-1 and TRBJ2-1; 7 positions agree with TRBD2. Losses at the gene ends were 5 bases for V and 5 bases for J; bases not matched to a gene: 10. The CDR3 has 15 amino acids. Germline V lookup: CDR1 SGHRS, CDR2 YFSETQ. CDR3 nucleotide sequence: TGCGCCAGCAGTTATAGCCGGGACTACGACAATGAGCAGTTCTTC. Encoded protein: CASSYSRDYDNEQFF. Supplemented by reference TRBV5-1 and TRBJ2-1, the full variable domain reads KAGVTQTPRYLIKTRGQQVTLSCSPISGHRSVSWYQQTPGQGLQFLFEYFSETQRNKGNFPGRFSGRQFSNSRSEMNVSTLELGDSALYLCASSYSRDYDNEQFFGPGTRLTVL.

This sequence joins TRBV6-5 and TRBJ1-1, with unresolved D. The V end lost 8 bases, the J end lost 8 bases, and 3 bases lay between the germline ends. Germline-derived CDR1 and CDR2 are MNHEY and SVGAGI. The CDR3 covers 8 residues. The CDR3 loop reads CASREAFF. The CDR3 DNA reads TGTGCCAGCCGGGAAGCTTTCTTT.

CDR3 in DNA: TGCAGCGTTGGAGAGAATCCAACTAATGAAAAACTGTTTTTT. Translated, it gives CSVGENPTNEKLFF. V and J are TRBV29-1 and TRBJ1-4; no definite D call. Trimming took off 4 bases at V and 0 bases at J, with 9 bases between the two ends. Germline V gene lookup returns CDR1 SQVTM and CDR2 ANQGSEA. The CDR3 is made up of 14 amino acids.

The chain carries TRBV7-2 and TRBJ2-5; 7 bases align to TRBD2. V gave up 1 base and J gave up 4 bases; unmatched junction bases: 6. The CDR3 is 15 amino acids. Germline V gene sequence: CDR1 SGHTA, CDR2 FQGNSA. The CDR3 bases are TGTGCCAGCAGCTTAGAGACGGGAGGTGGAGAGACCCAGTACTTC. It codes for CASSLETGGGETQYF. Combining the CDR3 with reference TRBV7-2 and TRBJ2-5 gives the whole variable domain GAGVSQSPSNKVTEKGKDVELRCDPISGHTALYWYRQSLGQGLEFLIYFQGNSAPDKSGLPSDRFSAERTGGSVSTLTIQRTQQEDSAVYLCASSLETGGGETQYFGPGTRLLVL.

This clone showed up just once. The chain employs TRBV10-1 and TRBJ1-5; no clear D gene. This CDR3 region has 15 residues. The V gene's germline CDR1 is WNHNN and CDR2 SYGVQD (reference sequence). Trimming stripped 6 bases from V and 6 bases from J, with 18 bases between. The CDR3 loop is CASRVGCWWGQPQHF. In DNA form, the CDR3 reads TGCGCCAGCAGAGTGGGTTGTTGGTGGGGTCAGCCCCAGCATTTT.

This clone was picked up one time. The rearrangement links TRBV7-2 to TRBJ2-5, with 8 bases matching TRBD1. Per the germline V gene, CDR1 is SGHTA and CDR2 is FQGNSA. J lost 6 bases, V lost 0 bases, and 3 bases had no gene match. The CDR3 runs to 14 residues. The CDR3 region is CASSLARDRKTQYF. The CDR3 bases are TGTGCCAGCAGCTTAGCCCGGGACAGGAAGACCCAGTACTTC.

This clone was observed a few times. V gene TRBV6-5 combines with J gene TRBJ2-5; the D is unclear. Trimming stripped 0 bases from V and 0 bases from J, with 5 bases between. CDR1 is MNHEY and CDR2 is SVGAGI in the germline V gene. The CDR3 is 14 residues long. CDR3 protein: CASSYSGYQETQYF. The CDR3 DNA is TGTGCCAGCAGTTACTCGGGGTACCAAGAGACCCAGTACTTC.

The rearrangement joins TRBV28 to TRBJ2-2; D is unclear. V lost 6 bases and J lost 0, with 5 bases in between. Germline V gives CDR1 MDHEN, CDR2 SYDVKM. The length of the CDR3 is 13 residues. CDR3 nucleotide sequence: TGTGCCAGCAGATTCGCGAACACCGGGGAGCTGTTTTTT. It specifies CASRFANTGELFF.

The rearrangement links TRBV9 to TRBJ2-1; D remains ambiguous. Germline V lookup: CDR1 SGDLS, CDR2 YYNGEE. This CDR3 has 13 residues. V lost 3 bases and J 4 bases, leaving 8 bases between the germline ends. The CDR3 DNA reads TGTGCCAGCAGCGGAACACCTTACAATGAGCAGTTCTTC. Protein sequence: CASSGTPYNEQFF.

For this clone: A read error may produce the germline difference seen at one junction end. This chain uses TRBV5-8 with TRBJ2-3; maybe TRBD1 (5 bases). This CDR3 spans 14 amino acids. Germline V CDR1 and CDR2: SGHTS, YDEGEE. The CDR3 protein is CASSRRQSGLPVDF. CDR3 nucleotide sequence: TGTGCCAGCAGCCGACGGCAGTCAGGGCTCCCAGTGGATTTT.

V gene TRBV10-3 combines with J gene TRBJ2-7, with 7 bases aligning to TRBD1. J gave up 0 bases and V 0 bases, and 11 bases lay outside the gene matches. The CDR3 is 18 amino acids. Germline V gene lookup returns CDR1 ENHRY and CDR2 SYGVKD. CDR3 sequence reads: CAISESRGGTVSSYEQYF. CDR3 coding DNA: TGTGCCATCAGTGAGTCCAGGGGTGGGACAGTGAGCTCCTACGAGCAGTACTTC.

The chain uses TRBV5-8 and TRBJ2-2; no reliable D call. The CDR3 is made up of 12 amino acids. Germline values: CDR1 SGHTS, CDR2 YDEGEE. The germline V and J ends were trimmed by 7 bases and 10 bases, with 14 bases remaining between them. The CDR3 coding sequence is TGTGCCAGCGGCCACTTAAGAACGGAGCTGTTTTTT. Residues: CASGHLRTELFF.

The chain links TRBV11-2 to TRBJ2-7, with TRBD2 matching 8 bases. V was clipped by 2 bases and J by 6 bases; unmatched bases: 12. CDR1 is SGHAT and CDR2 is FQNNGV in the germline V gene. The CDR3 has 16 amino acids. The CDR3 sequence is CASSLRTGGGAGEQYF. The CDR3 nucleotides are TGTGCCAGCAGCTTACGGACGGGAGGGGGGGCAGGCGAGCAGTACTTC.